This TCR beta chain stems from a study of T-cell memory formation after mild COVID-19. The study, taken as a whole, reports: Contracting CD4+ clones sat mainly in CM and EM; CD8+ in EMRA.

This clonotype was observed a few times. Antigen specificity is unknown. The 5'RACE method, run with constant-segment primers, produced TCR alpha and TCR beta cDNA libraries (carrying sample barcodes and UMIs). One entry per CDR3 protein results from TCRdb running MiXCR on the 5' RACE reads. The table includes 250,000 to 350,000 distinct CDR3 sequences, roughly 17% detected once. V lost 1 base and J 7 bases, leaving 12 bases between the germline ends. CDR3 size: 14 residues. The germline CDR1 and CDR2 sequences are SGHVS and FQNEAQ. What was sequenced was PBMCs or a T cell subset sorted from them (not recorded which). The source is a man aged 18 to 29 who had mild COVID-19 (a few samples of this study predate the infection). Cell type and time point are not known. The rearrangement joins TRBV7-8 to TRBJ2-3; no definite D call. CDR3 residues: CASSLVRTENTQYF. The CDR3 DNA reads TGTGCCAGCAGCTTAGTTAGGACGGAAAATACGCAGTATTTT.